This TCR beta chain stems from a study of blood T cell repertoires in COVID-19. Study details: The United States, Italy and Spain were the sources of the acute and convalescent COVID-19 samples.

V was pared by 5 bases and J by 7 bases, with 14 bases of the junction left unmatched. CDR1 and CDR2 from the germline V gene are SEHNR and FQNEAQ (reference sequence). The CDR3 extends over 17 amino acids. This table comes from immunoSEQ multiplex PCR, and its TCRdb copy is limited to in-frame clones, with some not included. Among about 320,000 clones listed, around 80% were seen once. This clone showed up just a few times. The sample consisted of peripheral blood. This chain uses TRBV7-9 with TRBJ1-4, with 9 bases identical to TRBD1. The sequence was collected from a woman aged 45 to 65 with acute or convalescent COVID-19. The DNA of the CDR3 is TGTGCCAGCAGCATCCACAGGGGGCGAGGTTTCGTTGAAAAACTGTTTTTT. Its translation: CASSIHRGRGFVEKLFF.